The 2 T cell receptor beta chains in this list originate from one sample, sequenced in a study of T cells in localized non-small cell lung cancer. Profiling relied on immunoSEQ multiplex PCR, and the TCRdb table lists in-frame clones only, not all of them. The sample records about 22,000 clones, 88% being singletons. The material sequenced was PBMCs, taken before any cancer treatment. These TCRs come from a man aged 40-75 years with stage II squamous cell lung carcinoma.

CDR3 bases: TGTGCCAGCAGATTTGGACCCCACGAGCAGTACTTC. It codes for CASRFGPHEQYF. The gene calls are TRBV7-9 and TRBJ2-7; D call uncertain. The CDR3 has 12 amino acids. The V gene's germline CDR1 is SEHNR and CDR2 FQNEAQ (reference sequence). Trimming shortened V by 6 bases and J by 5 bases, and 11 bases separated the two germline ends.

The CDR3 DNA sequence: TGTGCCATCAGTCGACAGGCGAACACCGGGGAGCTGTTTTTT. This codes for CAISRQANTGELFF. The chain carries TRBV10-3 and TRBJ2-2; D might be TRBD1 (6 bases). V dropped 5 bases and J dropped 0 bases, with 7 bases sitting between them. The CDR3 has 14 residues. Per the germline V gene, CDR1 is ENHRY and CDR2 is SYGVKD.